This T cell receptor (beta chain) was identified during a study of CD8 T cells in Susac syndrome. The germline gives CDR1 SNHLY, CDR2 FYNNEI. V lost 4 bases, J lost 0 bases, and 13 bases lay in between. The CDR3 length is 15 residues. Random hexamers served to reverse transcribe about 0.5 to 1 ug RNA. Using its own MiXCR run on the immunoSEQ multiplex PCR reads, TCRdb lists one record per CDR3 protein. The data hold approximately 120,000 distinct CDR3 sequences, with over 85% observed a single time. The rearrangement links TRBV2 to TRBJ2-7; D uncertain. Sequenced: CD4+ T cells from PBMCs. This receptor was obtained from a human donor in good health. The DNA of the CDR3 is TGTGCCAGCAGTGCCAACCCCACGGGCTCCTACGAGCAGTACTTC. Amino acid sequence: CASSANPTGSYEQYF.